This TCR beta chain was captured in a study of resident and recirculating memory T cells in vitiligo. Some clones are missing from TCRdb's copy, which holds only in-frame ones; the method was immunoSEQ multiplex PCR. The sample lists fewer than 85,000 clones, about 91% occurring once. The CDR3 has 14 residues. With 0 bases clipped from V and 7 bases from J, the junction kept 4 bases outside the gene matches. Per the germline V gene, CDR1 is SGDLS and CDR2 is YYNGEE. This receptor was identified in a male donor with vitiligo. The V gene is TRBV9, the J gene TRBJ1-2, with 9 bases identical to TRBD1. Sequenced input: blood. The CDR3 DNA reads as TGTGCCAGCAGCGTAGGAGGGACAGGGTTTGGCTACACCTTC. Its translation: CASSVGGTGFGYTF.